This TCR beta chain appears in the sequencing data of a study of cytomegalovirus exposure and HLA in healthy donors. The donors were part of the validation cohort of roughly 110 subjects. That cohort was separate from the first cohort, which comprised under 700 subjects. Broader study findings: First-cohort TCR clusters were later found to tend to co-occur in the roughly 130 validation repertoires. The study flagged approximately 180 TCR beta chains as cytomegalovirus-associated.

CDR1 and CDR2 (germline): SEHNR, FQNEAQ (reference sequence). V gave up 5 bases and J gave up 7 bases, with 9 bases separating them. This CDR3 is 11 amino acids long. The protocol was immunoSEQ multiplex PCR, while the TCRdb copy is restricted to in-frame clones and leaves out a portion. The sample consists of approximately 210,000 clones, around 88% of them appearing once. Worth noting for this clone: What it recognizes is unknown.

The TCR comes from a woman aged 18-29 years in good health and CMV-seronegative. The specimen sequenced was PBMCs. The gene calls are TRBV7-9 and TRBJ2-7; D is possibly TRBD2 (5 bases). CDR3 in amino acids: CASSRRGEQYF. In DNA form, the CDR3 reads TGTGCCAGCAGCAGACGGGGTGAGCAGTACTTC. Full variable domain (missing parts from reference TRBV7-9 and TRBJ2-7): DTGVSQNPRHKITKRGQNVTFRCDPISEHNRLYWYRQTLGQGPEFLTYFQNEAQLEKSRLLSDRFSAERPKGSFSTLEIQRTEQGDSAMYLCASSRRGEQYFGPGTRLTVT.